This TCR beta chain was captured by sequencing in a study of radiotherapy plus CTLA-4 blockade in lung cancer. In the study overall: Objective responses were observed in about a sixth of patients, and disease control was achieved by just over 30%.

TCRdb's table, derived via immunoSEQ multiplex PCR, lists solely in-frame clones and lacks some. The sample has some 60,000 clones; 70% to 85% are singletons. Overall study findings and caveats: Early blood T cell clone dynamics, with interferon-beta, were reported to best predict response.

Patients had chemo-refractory metastatic non-small-cell lung cancer and received focal radiation plus CTLA-4 blockade that used ipilimumab. This clone showed up just once. Its specificity is unknown. Trimming at V came to 4 bases and at J to 10 bases, leaving 6 bases not matched to a gene. In germline, CDR1 is MGHDK, CDR2 SYGVNS. This CDR3 contains 13 residues. This specimen consisted of peripheral blood, obtained from a patient treated with radiotherapy plus ipilimumab. The sequence came from a human donor with non-small cell lung cancer who had a complete response to radiotherapy plus ipilimumab. The chain uses TRBV25-1 and TRBJ1-1, with 10 bases that match TRBD1. CDR3 amino acids: CASSGDRGRGAFF. The CDR3 DNA reads as TGTGCCAGCAGTGGGGACAGGGGTCGGGGAGCTTTCTTT.